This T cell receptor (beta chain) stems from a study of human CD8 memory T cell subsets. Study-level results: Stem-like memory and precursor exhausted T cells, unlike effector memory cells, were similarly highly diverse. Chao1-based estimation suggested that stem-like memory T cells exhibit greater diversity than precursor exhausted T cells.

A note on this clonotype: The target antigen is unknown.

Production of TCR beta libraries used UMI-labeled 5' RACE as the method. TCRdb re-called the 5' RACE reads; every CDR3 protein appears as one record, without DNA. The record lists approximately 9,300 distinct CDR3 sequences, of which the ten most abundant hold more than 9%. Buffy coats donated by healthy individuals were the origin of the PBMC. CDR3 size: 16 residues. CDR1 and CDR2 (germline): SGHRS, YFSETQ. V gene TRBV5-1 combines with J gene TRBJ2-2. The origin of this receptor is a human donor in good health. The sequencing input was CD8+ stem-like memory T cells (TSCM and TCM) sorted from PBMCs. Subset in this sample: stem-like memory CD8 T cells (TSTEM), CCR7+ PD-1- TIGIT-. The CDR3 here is CASSFSPVSNTGELFF.